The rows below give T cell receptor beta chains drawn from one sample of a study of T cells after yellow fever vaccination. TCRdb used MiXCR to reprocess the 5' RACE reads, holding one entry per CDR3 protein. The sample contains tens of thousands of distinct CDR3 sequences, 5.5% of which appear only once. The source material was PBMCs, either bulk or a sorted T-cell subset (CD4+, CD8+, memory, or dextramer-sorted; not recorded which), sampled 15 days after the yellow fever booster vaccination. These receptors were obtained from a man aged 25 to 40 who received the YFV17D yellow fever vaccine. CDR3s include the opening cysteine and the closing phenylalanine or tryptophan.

CDR3: CASRPGQSTGELFF
V: TRBV19

CDR3: CASSSGLADGELFF
V: TRBV2

CDR3: CASSQQGQGAYEQYF
V: TRBV7-2

CDR3: CASSPTRGNQPQHF
V: TRBV5-4

CDR3: CASSGQFGNTIYF
V: TRBV7-9

CDR3: CASSFSGGRINTQYF
V: TRBV12-3/TRBV12-4

CDR3: CATSLSMQKITDTQYF
V: TRBV15

CDR3: CAWSPGRGDTQYF
V: TRBV30

CDR3: CSARETLAAGPYEQYF
V: TRBV20-1

CDR3: CSAGGQMNTEAFF
V: TRBV29-1

CDR3: CASSARTSGREQYF
V: TRBV19

CDR3: CASSPPRGGELFF
V: TRBV11-2

CDR3: CASSDSGTSGTDTQYF
V: TRBV6-4

CDR3: CASSLATGVSNEQFF
V: TRBV3-1

CDR3: CASSPGRLNTEAFF
V: TRBV28

CDR3: CASSYSISSGRIEQYF
V: TRBV6-5

CDR3: CASSQQGRETQYF
V: TRBV7-2

CDR3: CASSPPSKGTPGGVF
V: TRBV18

CDR3: CASSLAATFYNSPLHF
V: TRBV11-2

CDR3: CASRPGTVDSNQPQHF
V: TRBV19

CDR3: CSALHWSSYNEQFF
V: TRBV20-1

CDR3: CASSSVGQETQYF
V: TRBV9

CDR3: CASSSFRGFEAFF
V: TRBV4-2

CDR3: CASSFVLAVHNEQFF
V: TRBV5-1

CDR3: CASSLSSQYGYTF
V: TRBV27

CDR3: CASSDRIYGYTF
V: TRBV28

CDR3: CSALNTGAWHTIYF
V: TRBV20-1

CDR3: CASSAQVLETQYF
V: TRBV7-7

CDR3: CASSRDSTRAEQFF
V: TRBV2

CDR3: CASSKGGSASYEQYF
V: TRBV5-1

CDR3: CASSWALAGDINEQFF
V: TRBV5-4

CDR3: CASSQVRGSTEAFF
V: TRBV3-1

CDR3: CASSQDAGIAYGYTF
V: TRBV4-2

CDR3: CASSVNPLRGTAKNIQYF
V: TRBV11-2

CDR3: CASTPPRGPTGELFF
V: TRBV19

CDR3: CASSMNGQLRLYF
V: TRBV5-4

CDR3: CASSSARDRGSYTEAFF
V: TRBV18

CDR3: CASSQTGVHSPLHF
V: TRBV7-9

CDR3: CASSPHPNTEAFF
V: TRBV7-2

CDR3: CSARDLIGQQETQYF
V: TRBV20-1

CDR3: CASSYSNGRINEQFF
V: TRBV6-5

CDR3: CASSLVRGRALQETQYF
V: TRBV11-2

CDR3: CSVNSGTGSSGYTF
V: TRBV29-1

CDR3: CASSFQGANVLTF
V: TRBV5-4

CDR3: CASRGTSGSYGEQFF
V: TRBV19

CDR3: CAWVRRNYNEQFF
V: TRBV30

CDR3: CAWSGLLGYNSPLHF
V: TRBV30

CDR3: CASSTGQGWGTEAFF
V: TRBV5-1

CDR3: CSVEKPEVQKLFF
V: TRBV29-1

CDR3: CASTPQGTSNQPQHF
V: TRBV19

CDR3: CASSQDSDGAFF
V: TRBV4-2

CDR3: CAQARGSYNEQFF
V: TRBV6-7

CDR3: CASSSQDLNEKLFF
V: TRBV5-1

CDR3: CASSLQAGGPIDEQFF
V: TRBV4-3